The present entry profiles one T cell receptor beta chain with its context. The entry originates in a study of human T cells and chemical hapten exposure. One entry per CDR3 protein results from TCRdb running MiXCR on the RACE reads. This table holds about 300,000 distinct CDR3 sequences, 4.5% to 7% found once. The length of the CDR3 is 15 residues. V lost 5 bases, J lost 4 bases, and 15 bases lay in between. Time point described: pre-sensitization, week 0. Indicated treatment: therapeutic diphenylcyclopropenone sensitization with weekly scalp DPC. The genes are TRBV12-3 or TRBV12-4 and TRBJ1-5, with D uncertain. This specimen consisted of whole blood, obtained in connection with sensitization to the hapten diphenylcyclopropenone (DPC). The sequence came from a woman under 30 with alopecia areata. Some clones in this sample may be carry-over from other donors' samples. The CDR3, as DNA: TGTGCCAGCAGTCCCGTGAGAGGGTTGAATCAGCCCCAGCATTTT. Its translation is CASSPVRGLNQPQHF.